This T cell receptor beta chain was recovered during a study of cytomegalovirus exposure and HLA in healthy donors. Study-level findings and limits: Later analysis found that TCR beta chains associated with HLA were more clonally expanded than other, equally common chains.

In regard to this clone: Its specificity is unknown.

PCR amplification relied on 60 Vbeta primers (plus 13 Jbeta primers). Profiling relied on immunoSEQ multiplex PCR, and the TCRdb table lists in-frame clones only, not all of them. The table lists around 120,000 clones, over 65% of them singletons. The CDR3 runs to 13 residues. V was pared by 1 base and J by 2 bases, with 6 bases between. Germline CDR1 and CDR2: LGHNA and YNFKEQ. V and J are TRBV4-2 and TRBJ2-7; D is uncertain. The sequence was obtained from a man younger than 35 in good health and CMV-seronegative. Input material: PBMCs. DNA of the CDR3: TGTGCCAGCAGCCAAGTCAGCGCCTACGAGCAGTACTTC. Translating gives CASSQVSAYEQYF.